At least ten counts were recorded for the clone carrying this T cell receptor beta chain. Sample time point: newly diagnosed GD, antithyroid drugs for less than 3 months. The TCR library was made from RNA that had been extracted from PBMCs in TRIzol. American Thyroid Association guidelines defined how Graves' disease was diagnosed. The data are from a study of regulatory T cells in long-lasting Graves disease. Study-level background: Graves' patients, newly diagnosed, had taken antithyroid drugs under 3 months.

Construction of the TCR beta libraries employed iRepertoire HTBI primers in conjunction with Arm-PCR of CDR3 regions. TCRdb analysed the multiplex PCR reads with MiXCR anew, one entry per CDR3 protein. This repertoire shows about 460,000 distinct CDR3 sequences, approximately 15% found once; its top ten account for about a sixth. The sample was also reused in another study, on T cells in Graves' hyperthyroidism and ophthalmopathy.

The TCR sequence derives from a woman aged 45-59 years with Graves disease. Sequences were derived from peripheral blood mononuclear cells (PBMCs), sampled at new diagnosis, from a patient treated with antithyroid drugs.

The CDR3 DNA is TGTGCCAGCAGTTTACTCGGGACAGGGGGTACCGGGGAGCTGTTTTTT. It translates to CASSLLGTGGTGELFF. This chain links TRBV28 with TRBJ2-2; 11 bases are shared with TRBD1. Losses at the gene ends were 2 bases for V and 5 bases for J; bases not matched to a gene: 4. Germline V gene sequence: CDR1 MDHEN, CDR2 SYDVKM. The length of the CDR3 is 16 residues.